The 31 T cell receptor beta chains given below trace back to one sample, sequenced in a study of cytomegalovirus exposure and HLA in healthy donors. It was with 60 Vbeta and 13 Jbeta primers that the PCR ran. The data were produced by immunoSEQ multiplex PCR, yet TCRdb's version contains in-frame clones alone and is incomplete. The profile shows around 130,000 clones, about 79% of them singletons. Specimen: PBMCs. Every receptor here comes from a woman aged 18-29 years in good health and CMV-seropositive.

The gene calls are TRBV19 and TRBJ2-1; D remains unclear. CDR1 is LNHDA, CDR2 SQIVND, per germline (reference sequence). V lost 5 bases and J lost 4, with 12 bases in between. The CDR3 runs 14 residues. The CDR3 sequence: CASSPPQRYNEQFF. CDR3 nucleotides: TGTGCCAGTAGTCCCCCCCAGCGTTACAATGAGCAGTTCTTC.

For this clone: A read error is likely, as this CDR3 ends without the conserved phenylalanine or tryptophan. The V and J genes are TRBV19 and TRBJ1-2; the match to TRBD1 covers 7 bases. CDR1 is LNHDA and CDR2 is SQIVND in the germline V gene (reference sequence). The CDR3 has 16 amino acids. V dropped 3 bases and J dropped 5; count of bases not matched to a gene: 12. The CDR3, as DNA: TGTGCCAGTAGTATCTTCGGGACAGCTACTATTTATGGCTACACCCTC. Translated, it gives CASSIFGTATIYGYTL.

The chain uses TRBV4-1 and TRBJ1-2; 9 bases align to TRBD1. This CDR3 is built from 17 residues. V shed 3 bases, J shed 6 bases, and the junction held 14 bases outside the gene matches. Germline CDR1 MGHRA, CDR2 YSYEKL. The CDR3 loop is CASSQVQGADPANGYTF. CDR3 nucleotide sequence: TGCGCCAGCAGCCAGGTACAGGGGGCGGACCCGGCTAATGGCTACACCTTC.

In nucleotides, the CDR3 is TGCGCCAGCAGCCCCTCCCCAGGCTCCTATAATTCACCCCTCCACTTT. It translates to CASSPSPGSYNSPLHF. The chain carries TRBV4-1 and TRBJ1-6; D not certain. CDR1 MGHRA and CDR2 YSYEKL come from the germline V gene. The V and J ends lost 4 bases and 0 bases respectively, with 10 bases between them. The CDR3 totals 16 residues.

V and J are TRBV5-5 and TRBJ1-2, with 7 positions matching TRBD1. Germline assignment: CDR1 SGHKS and CDR2 YYEKEE (reference sequence). V lost 0 bases to trimming and J lost 5 bases; unmatched junction nucleotides: 1. This CDR3 region has 13 residues. The CDR3 DNA reads as TGTGCCAGCAGCTTGGGCAGGGGGTATGGCTACACCTTC. Amino acid sequence: CASSLGRGYGYTF.

Here the CDR3 DNA reads TGTGCCAGCAGCTCAGGACTTGGAGAATCACCCCTCCACTTT. Its protein is CASSSGLGESPLHF. V gene TRBV7-3 combines with J gene TRBJ1-6, with D unresolved. V was shortened by 4 bases and J by 10 bases, with 14 bases between the two germline ends. Germline V gene data show CDR1 as SGHTA and CDR2 as FQGTGA. The CDR3 extends over 14 amino acids.

The chain is built from TRBV10-2 and TRBJ1-3; tentatively, D is TRBD1 (6 bases). Germline CDR1 is WSHSY and CDR2 is SAAADI. The CDR3 has 15 amino acids. Between the trimmed V and J ends, which lost 7 bases and 0 bases, there was a span of 13 bases. CDR3 region: CASTQDRRSGNTIYF. In nucleotides, the CDR3 is TGCGCCAGCACCCAGGACAGACGCTCTGGAAACACCATATATTTT.

This clone occurred once. The V and J genes are TRBV19 and TRBJ2-1; D is possibly TRBD2 (6 bases). The ends were cut back, 1 base at V and 0 bases at J, with 19 bases in the middle. The CDR3 loop spans 19 amino acids. Per the germline V gene, CDR1 is LNHDA and CDR2 is SQIVND (reference sequence). The CDR3 nucleotides are TGTGCCAGTAGTATAGCCCCCGGGACTTCCTTTAGCTCCTACAATGAGCAGTTCTTC. It translates to CASSIAPGTSFSSYNEQFF. Full variable domain (outside the CDR3, taken from reference TRBV19 and TRBJ2-1): DGGITQSPKYLFRKEGQNVTLSCEQNLNHDAMYWYRQDPGQGLRLIYYSQIVNDFQKGDIAEGYSVSREKKESFPLTVTSAQKNPTAFYLCASSIAPGTSFSSYNEQFFGPGTRLTVL.

The chain has TRBV9 and TRBJ2-2; 7 positions agree with TRBD2. Germline loops: CDR1 SGDLS, CDR2 YYNGEE. The length of the CDR3 is 15 residues. After removal of 4 bases from V and 0 bases from J, the junction contained 3 bases not matched to a gene. The CDR3 bases are TGTGCCAGCAGCCTTGGGGGGGCGAACACCGGGGAGCTGTTTTTT. This translates into CASSLGGANTGELFF.

This clone was found a few times. V and J are TRBV6-1 and TRBJ2-7, with 9 positions matching TRBD2. V lost 3 bases and J lost 1; bases outside the gene matches: 1. Germline CDR1 reads MNHNS; CDR2 reads SASEGT. The CDR3 length is 14 residues. The CDR3 DNA reads as TGTGCCAGCAGTGAGACTAGCGGATCCTACGAGCAGTACTTC. Translating gives CASSETSGSYEQYF.

The rearrangement joins TRBV5-1 to TRBJ2-1; TRBD2 matches at 7 bases. Trimming took 4 bases from V and 4 from J; bases not matched to a gene: 2. The CDR3 loop spans 13 amino acids. Germline CDR1 and CDR2: SGHRS and YFSETQ. The CDR3 loop is CASSVSGYNEQFF. Written as DNA, the CDR3 is TGCGCCAGCAGCGTTAGCGGGTACAATGAGCAGTTCTTC. Full variable domain (remainder filled in from reference TRBV5-1 and TRBJ2-1): KAGVTQTPRYLIKTRGQQVTLSCSPISGHRSVSWYQQTPGQGLQFLFEYFSETQRNKGNFPGRFSGRQFSNSRSEMNVSTLELGDSALYLCASSVSGYNEQFFGPGTRLTVL.

V and J are TRBV5-1 and TRBJ2-7; D possibly corresponds to TRBD1 (5 bases). Germline CDR1 SGHRS, CDR2 YFSETQ. CDR3 length: 12 residues. Deletions cut 4 bases from V and 4 bases from J, with 9 bases between. The CDR3 coding sequence is TGCGCCAGCAGCACAGGACGATACGAGCAGTACTTC. Encoded protein: CASSTGRYEQYF.

The CDR3, as DNA: TGTGCCATCAGCGGGGGTCTAGCGGGGGGTAAAGATACGCAGTATTTT. This sequence encodes CAISGGLAGGKDTQYF. The chain uses TRBV10-3 and TRBJ2-3; 11 bases are a match to TRBD2. CDR1 is ENHRY, CDR2 SYGVKD, per germline. Trimming removed 6 bases from V and 5 bases from J; junction bases left unmatched: 10. This CDR3 region has 16 residues.

The rearrangement links TRBV7-2 to TRBJ2-2, with TRBD1 matching over 7 bases. V lost 5 bases and J lost 7; bases outside the gene matches: 1. CDR1 SGHTA and CDR2 FQGNSA come from the germline V gene. The CDR3 runs to 12 residues. The CDR3 nucleotides are TGTGCCAGCAGCGCAGGGGGCGGGGAGCTGTTTTTT. This gives the protein CASSAGGGELFF.

The chain joins TRBV5-1 to TRBJ2-7; 9 bases align to TRBD2. The germline V gene encodes CDR1 SGHRS and CDR2 YFSETQ. The V segment lost 4 bases and the J segment 5 bases; nucleotides outside the gene matches: 10. The CDR3 extends over 15 amino acids. For the CDR3, the DNA is TGCGCCAGCAGCCCGAGGGTAGCGGGGGTAAACGAGCAGTACTTC. Its translation: CASSPRVAGVNEQYF.

The rearrangement joins TRBV27 to TRBJ2-2; D remains ambiguous. CDR3 length equals 13 residues. CDR1 and CDR2 from the germline V gene are MNHEY and SMNVEV (reference sequence). V lost 6 bases and J lost 4, with 9 bases in between. The CDR3 spells CASRRGITGELFF. The DNA for the CDR3 is TGTGCCAGCAGACGAGGAATCACCGGGGAGCTGTTTTTT.

V usage is TRBV6-1 and J usage is TRBJ2-7; possible D gene TRBD2, 5 bases. The CDR3 consists of 14 residues. Germline CDR1 is MNHNS and CDR2 is SASEGT. The V end lost 6 bases, the J end lost 6 bases, and 18 bases lay between the germline ends. DNA of the CDR3: TGTGCCAGCAGCCAAGCGGACGGGCTTGGCGAGCAGTACTTC. It yields the protein CASSQADGLGEQYF.

This clone was picked up one time. The V gene is TRBV6-5, the J gene TRBJ2-5; 9 positions match TRBD1. J was trimmed by 7 bases and V by 6 bases; bases with no gene match: 9. This CDR3 region has 14 residues. The V gene's germline CDR1 is MNHEY and CDR2 SVGAGI. The CDR3 DNA sequence: TGTGCCAGCAGCCAGCCGGGACAGGGAGGGACCCAGTACTTC. Its translation is CASSQPGQGGTQYF.

The chain's CDR3 is CASSLMYWGVTYEQYF. In nucleotides, the CDR3 is TGTGCCAGCAGCTTAATGTATTGGGGGGTCACCTACGAGCAGTACTTC. J is TRBJ2-7 and V is TRBV7-9; D is possibly TRBD2 (6 bases). The CDR3 consists of 16 residues. Trimming stripped 2 bases from V and 2 bases from J, with 16 bases between. Germline CDR1 is SEHNR and CDR2 is FQNEAQ (reference sequence). Variable domain in full (rest from reference TRBV7-9 and TRBJ2-7): DTGVSQNPRHKITKRGQNVTFRCDPISEHNRLYWYRQTLGQGPEFLTYFQNEAQLEKSRLLSDRFSAERPKGSFSTLEIQRTEQGDSAMYLCASSLMYWGVTYEQYFGPGTRLTVT.

The chain is built from TRBV13 and TRBJ2-1; 7 bases match TRBD1. The V segment lost 7 bases and the J segment 7 bases; nucleotides outside the gene matches: 10. This CDR3 contains 14 residues. Looked up from germline, CDR1 is PRHDT and CDR2 is FYEKMQ (reference sequence). This chain's CDR3 is CASTVLGRGNEQFF. The CDR3 DNA follows: TGTGCCAGCACCGTCCTTGGCAGGGGGAATGAGCAGTTCTTC.

The chain recombines TRBV6-4 with TRBJ1-1; D is unresolved. Trimming shortened V by 4 bases and J by 4 bases, and 22 bases separated the two germline ends. Germline loops: CDR1 MRHNA, CDR2 SNTAGT. This CDR3 is 17 amino acids long. The CDR3 DNA is TGTGCCAGCAGTGTCCAACCCATACAAAGTTCGGGCACTGAAGCTTTCTTT. This sequence encodes CASSVQPIQSSGTEAFF.

The chain employs TRBV28 and TRBJ2-3; 10 bases are shared with TRBD2. The CDR3 covers 18 residues. Trimming took 5 bases from V and 3 from J; bases not matched to a gene: 14. Germline CDR1 and CDR2: MDHEN and SYDVKM. The CDR3 sequence: CASSTPDSGGAETDTQYF. The CDR3 nucleotides read TGTGCCAGCAGTACCCCAGACAGCGGGGGGGCTGAAACAGATACGCAGTATTTT.

The V call is TRBV15, the J call TRBJ2-4, with D tentatively TRBD2 (6 bases). With 9 bases removed from V and 8 bases from J, the gap between germline ends came to 17 bases. CDR3 length equals 13 residues. Germline values: CDR1 LNHNV, CDR2 YYDKDF (reference sequence). CDR3 nucleotide sequence: TGTGCCACTGAGGCCCGGGGGAGAGACATTCAGTACTTC. This gives the protein CATEARGRDIQYF.

This clone showed up just once. This sample also contains other DNA sequences that code for the same CDR3. The J gene is TRBJ2-3, the V gene TRBV7-9; 7 bases agree with TRBD2. Germline CDR1 SEHNR, CDR2 FQNEAQ (reference sequence). The CDR3 runs to 14 residues. Germline trimming cut 2 bases from V and 4 bases from J; bases unmatched to any gene: 3. Here the CDR3 DNA reads TGTGCCAGCAGCTTAAGACTAGCTGCAGATACGCAGTATTTT. It translates to CASSLRLAADTQYF. The full variable domain, rest sourced from reference TRBV7-9 and TRBJ2-3, is DTGVSQNPRHKITKRGQNVTFRCDPISEHNRLYWYRQTLGQGPEFLTYFQNEAQLEKSRLLSDRFSAERPKGSFSTLEIQRTEQGDSAMYLCASSLRLAADTQYFGPGTRLTVL.

The CDR3 sequence: CASSQEPRTSGGSSYEQYF. The DNA for the CDR3 is TGCGCCAGCAGCCAAGAACCCCGGACTAGCGGGGGGAGCTCCTACGAGCAGTACTTC. V and J are TRBV4-1 and TRBJ2-7; 14 bases fit TRBD2. After removal of 0 bases from V and 0 bases from J, the junction contained 7 bases not matched to a gene. Germline CDR1 MGHRA, CDR2 YSYEKL. This CDR3 region has 19 residues.

The V call is TRBV6-5, the J call TRBJ1-6; tentative D call: TRBD1 (5 bases). Looked up from germline, CDR1 is MNHEY and CDR2 is SVGAGI. This CDR3 is 15 amino acids long. Trimming shortened V by 0 bases and J by 10 bases, and 13 bases separated the two germline ends. DNA of the CDR3: TGTGCCAGCAGTTACTCACCGGGGGACGAATCACCCCTCCACTTT. It is translated as CASSYSPGDESPLHF.

This clone was seen only a few times. The genes are TRBV28 and TRBJ1-5, with D unclear. Trimming removed 3 bases from V and 5 bases from J, with 11 bases in between. Germline-derived CDR1 and CDR2 are MDHEN and SYDVKM. This CDR3 is built from 14 residues. The chain's CDR3 is CASSFGQADQPQHF. DNA of the CDR3: TGTGCCAGCAGTTTTGGGCAGGCAGATCAGCCCCAGCATTTT.

The J gene is TRBJ2-7, the V gene TRBV9; perhaps TRBD1 as D (6 bases). Deletions cut 5 bases from V and 3 bases from J, with 18 bases between. CDR1 and CDR2 (germline): SGDLS, YYNGEE. This CDR3 has 15 amino acids. The DNA of the CDR3 is TGTGCCAGCAGTGTGACCGGGACAACTTTCTACGAGCAGTACTTC. Translating gives CASSVTGTTFYEQYF.

The chain recombines TRBV9 with TRBJ2-7, with D perhaps matching TRBD2 (5 bases). This CDR3 spans 16 amino acids. Between the trimmed V and J ends, which lost 0 bases and 5 bases, there was a span of 18 bases. Per germline, CDR1 SGDLS and CDR2 YYNGEE. CDR3 sequence: CASSVDPGGWGNEQYF. For the CDR3, the DNA is TGTGCCAGCAGCGTAGACCCCGGAGGTTGGGGAAACGAGCAGTACTTC.

The chain uses TRBV4-1 and TRBJ2-2; D is uncertain. The CDR3 is made up of 17 amino acids. From germline, CDR1 is MGHRA and CDR2 YSYEKL. The V end lost 0 bases, the J end lost 3 bases, and 14 bases lay between the germline ends. The CDR3 sequence is CASSQDQNFLDTGELFF. The CDR3 nucleotides are TGCGCCAGCAGCCAAGATCAAAACTTTTTGGACACCGGGGAGCTGTTTTTT.

The chain combines TRBV30 with TRBJ1-1; D perhaps matches TRBD1 (6 bases). This CDR3 contains 12 residues. Germline CDR1 and CDR2: GTSNPN and SVGIG (reference sequence). V was clipped by 3 bases and J by 7 bases, with 12 bases between them. CDR3 sequence: CAWSETRGEAFF. CDR3 nucleotides: TGTGCCTGGAGCGAAACCAGGGGTGAAGCTTTCTTT.